The 3 T cell receptor beta chains below come from one sample, sequenced in a study of tumor and adjacent non-tumor tissue in lung cancer. A modified ARM-PCR protocol with three rounds of nested PCR amplified TCRbeta. TCRdb redid the calling of the multiplex PCR reads with MiXCR, one entry per CDR3 protein. This table has 80,000 to 130,000 distinct CDR3 sequences, roughly 60% appearing once. This sample's RNA came from whole unsorted tissue. This non-tumor lung sample came from over 3 cm beyond the tumor edge. The specimen sequenced was distant non-tumor lung tissue. Receptor source: a man aged 30 to 45 with non-small cell lung cancer.

This chain joins TRBV29-1 and TRBJ2-2, with D possibly matching TRBD1 (6 bases). Trimming removed 6 bases from V and 0 bases from J, with 8 bases in between. CDR1 is SQVTM, CDR2 ANQGSEA, per germline. The length of the CDR3 is 13 residues. The CDR3 sequence: CSVGAANTGELFF. The CDR3 DNA reads as TGCAGCGTGGGGGCAGCGAACACCGGGGAGCTGTTTTTT.

This rearrangement joins TRBV5-6 to TRBJ2-2, with TRBD1 as a possible D gene (6 bases). Germline CDR1 is SGHDT and CDR2 is YYEEEE. The V end was cut by 4 bases, the J end by 8 bases, with 21 bases between. CDR3 length equals 16 residues. The CDR3 region has the DNA TGTGCCAGCAGCCGCTTTATGACTGGGGGCACAGGGGAGCTGTTTTTT. Its translation: CASSRFMTGGTGELFF.

This clonotype was counted once. The junction differs from germline at one of its ends, possibly a read error. J is TRBJ2-7 and V is TRBV4-3; D possibly uses TRBD1 or TRBD2 (5 bases each). The CDR3 is 13 amino acids. Germline CDR1 reads LGHNA; CDR2 reads YSLEER. CDR3 residues: CASNQFRGYVQYF. CDR3 bases: TGCGCCAGCAACCAATTTCGGGGCTACGTGCAGTACTTC.